What follows are 25 T cell receptor beta chains derived from one specimen sequenced in a study of blood T cells in healthy people across ages. The use of a sample-barcoded 5' primer and a J-beta primer mix characterized a second PCR of roughly 6 to 11 cycles. TCRdb re-called the 5' RACE reads through MiXCR, storing one row per CDR3 protein. The sample lists 780,000 or so distinct CDR3 sequences; roughly 50% were seen once. Sequencing was performed on blood. These TCRs come from an elderly man in good health.

This clonotype was recorded a few times. This chain uses TRBV6-5 with TRBJ2-1; D might be TRBD2 (6 bases). The germline gives CDR1 MNHEY, CDR2 SVGAGI. This CDR3 spans 15 amino acids. Trimming removed 7 bases from V and 0 bases from J, with 13 bases in between. The CDR3 coding sequence is TGTGCCAGCACCCCACCCGGGAGCTCCTACAATGAGCAGTTCTTC. Translated, it gives CASTPPGSSYNEQFF.

This clonotype was recorded a few times. V and J are TRBV20-1 and TRBJ2-6; D remains unclear. Per germline, CDR1 DFQATT and CDR2 SNEGSKA (reference sequence). Trimming removed 0 bases at V and 1 base at J, with 10 bases between. The CDR3 runs 16 residues. Written as DNA, the CDR3 is TGCAGTGCTAGAGACAGTCAGCTATCTGGGGCCAACGTCCTGACTTTC. The encoded protein is CSARDSQLSGANVLTF.

Notes on this clonotype: The junction and the germline gene differ at one end; a read error may be behind it. The chain links TRBV29-1 to TRBJ1-2; 8 positions match TRBD1. CDR1 SQVTM and CDR2 ANQGSEA come from the germline V gene. This CDR3 comprises 14 residues. The CDR3 protein is CSVRATGESYGHTF. The CDR3 DNA reads as TGCAGCGTTCGGGCGACAGGGGAGTCCTATGGCCACACCTTC.

The chain has TRBV4-2 and TRBJ1-1; D may be TRBD1 (5 bases). The CDR3 spans 14 residues. Looked up from germline, CDR1 is LGHNA and CDR2 is YNFKEQ. Trimming cost V 0 bases and J 3 bases, with 8 bases left between them. The CDR3 DNA sequence: TGTGCCAGCAGCCAAGAGGGGGATTACACTGAAGCTTTCTTT. Amino acids: CASSQEGDYTEAFF.

This clonotype came up a few times. The rearrangement links TRBV20-1 to TRBJ2-7, with 13 bases lining up with TRBD2. Germline V gene sequence: CDR1 DFQATT, CDR2 SNEGSKA (reference sequence). The CDR3 extends over 15 amino acids. The V and J ends lost 0 bases and 3 bases, in that order; junction bases with no gene match: 2. Here the CDR3 reads CSAREGTSGNYEQYF. The CDR3 nucleotides read TGCAGTGCTAGAGAGGGGACTAGCGGGAACTACGAGCAGTACTTC.

This clonotype was observed a handful of times. This chain joins TRBV7-8 and TRBJ2-5, with 12 nucleotides matching TRBD1. CDR1 SGHVS and CDR2 FQNEAQ come from the germline V gene. The CDR3 extends over 16 amino acids. The CDR3 DNA is TGTGCGACCAGCACCCGACCGGGACAGGGGGCGTTTGAGCAGTACTTC. Translating gives CATSTRPGQGAFEQYF. The full variable domain, its missing parts supplied by reference TRBV7-8 and TRBJ2-5, is GAGVSQSPRYKVAKRGQDVALRCDPISGHVSLFWYQQALGQGPEFLTYFQNEAQLDKSGLPSDRFFAERPEGSVSTLKIQRTQQEDSAVYLCATSTRPGQGAFEQYFGPGTRLLVL.

The J gene is TRBJ2-7, the V gene TRBV9, with 8 bases fitting TRBD2. Per germline, CDR1 SGDLS and CDR2 YYNGEE. After removal of 0 bases from V and 2 bases from J, the junction contained 4 bases not matched to a gene. The CDR3 is 15 residues long. The CDR3 nucleotides read TGTGCCAGCAGCGTAGTAGCGGGACCAGCCTACGAGCAGTACTTC. As protein: CASSVVAGPAYEQYF.

The V and J genes are TRBV6-5 and TRBJ2-1, with TRBD1 as a possible D gene (6 bases). The CDR3 runs to 15 residues. Germline loops: CDR1 MNHEY, CDR2 SVGAGI. Trimming removed 2 bases from V and 7 bases from J, with 15 bases in between. The CDR3 nucleotides are TGTGCCAGCAGTTACCAGGGGTCGGGTCTGAATGAGCAGTTCTTC. Translating gives CASSYQGSGLNEQFF.

This clonotype was seen only a few times. This chain joins TRBV29-1 and TRBJ1-1, with TRBD1 matching 9 bases. Germline V gene data show CDR1 as SQVTM and CDR2 as ANQGSEA. Germline trimming cut 6 bases from V and 11 bases from J; bases unmatched to any gene: 13. This CDR3 contains 13 residues. CDR3 nucleotides: TGCAGCGTAGGACCGGGACAGGGAGGGGTTGCTTTCTTT. It encodes CSVGPGQGGVAFF.

This clonotype was counted a few times. Sequence at one end of the junction differs from germline and may be a read error. This rearrangement joins TRBV6-1 to TRBJ1-5, with 10 bases aligning to TRBD1. The CDR3 extends over 16 amino acids. Germline V gene sequence: CDR1 MNHNS, CDR2 SASEGT. The CDR3 DNA reads as TGTGCCAGCAGGGAAGGGGACAGGGGTAGCAATCAGCCCCAGCATTTT. This translates into CASREGDRGSNQPQHF.

The V and J genes are TRBV4-2 and TRBJ1-2; D possibly corresponds to TRBD1 (5 bases). Trimming cost V 0 bases and J 5 bases, with 19 bases left between them. The CDR3 totals 17 residues. Germline V lookup: CDR1 LGHNA, CDR2 YNFKEQ. The DNA for the CDR3 is TGTGCCAGCAGCCAAGAGGCGGGGGTAATACCCCTTTATGGCTACACCTTC. The encoded protein is CASSQEAGVIPLYGYTF.

The table lists this clonotype with a few counts. J is TRBJ1-2 and V is TRBV20-1, with D perhaps matching TRBD1 (5 bases). Germline loops: CDR1 DFQATT, CDR2 SNEGSKA (reference sequence). V lost 0 bases to trimming and J lost 8 bases, with 25 bases between them. This CDR3 has 17 amino acids. The chain's CDR3 is CSARDLGRPTYDLGYTF. The CDR3 bases are TGCAGTGCTAGAGATCTGGGGCGGCCGACGTATGATTTGGGCTACACCTTC.

The chain recombines TRBV30 with TRBJ2-3; D is unresolved. Germline V gene sequence: CDR1 GTSNPN, CDR2 SVGIG (reference sequence). The CDR3 covers 16 residues. The ends were cut back, 0 bases at V and 14 bases at J, with 27 bases in the middle. CDR3 nucleotides: TGTGCCTGGAGTGTACCCCACACTGGTACAGAAAGATACGCGTATTTT. Amino acid sequence: CAWSVPHTGTERYAYF.

The chain employs TRBV28 and TRBJ2-5; D uncertain. Germline lookup yields CDR1 MDHEN and CDR2 SYDVKM. The CDR3 runs 12 residues. The V gene lost 6 bases and the J gene lost 11 bases, with 16 bases spanning the gap. CDR3 in amino acids: CASSPFTNEQYF. The CDR3, as DNA: TGTGCCAGCAGCCCGTTCACGAATGAGCAGTACTTC.

V usage is TRBV11-2 and J usage is TRBJ2-7; no definite D call. Trimming cost V 1 base and J 2 bases, with 9 bases left between them. The length of the CDR3 is 14 residues. Germline values: CDR1 SGHAT, CDR2 FQNNGV. This chain's CDR3 is CASSLGQNPYEQYF. DNA of the CDR3: TGTGCCAGCAGCTTAGGCCAAAACCCCTACGAGCAGTACTTC. Filled out from reference TRBV11-2 and TRBJ2-7, the complete variable domain reads EAGVAQSPRYKIIEKRQSVAFWCNPISGHATLYWYQQILGQGPKLLIQFQNNGVVDDSQLPKDRFSAERLKGVDSTLKIQPAKLEDSAVYLCASSLGQNPYEQYFGPGTRLTVT.

V usage is TRBV5-8 and J usage is TRBJ2-1; D might be TRBD2 (6 bases). This CDR3 is built from 16 residues. The V and J ends lost 2 bases and 10 bases respectively, with 22 bases between them. Germline CDR1 reads SGHTS; CDR2 reads YDEGEE. CDR3 region: CASSFPRLVGAGEQFF. In nucleotides, the CDR3 is TGTGCCAGCAGCTTTCCCCGACTAGTGGGAGCGGGCGAGCAGTTCTTC.

The chain combines TRBV27 with TRBJ1-2, with 9 bases lining up with TRBD1. The CDR3 totals 17 residues. CDR1 and CDR2 from the germline V gene are MNHEY and SMNVEV (reference sequence). V dropped 5 bases and J dropped 8; count of bases not matched to a gene: 18. The CDR3 loop reads CASSPRLPGQGLRGYTF. CDR3 nucleotide sequence: TGTGCCAGCAGTCCCCGCCTGCCGGGACAGGGTTTGAGGGGCTACACCTTC.

V and J are TRBV24-1 and TRBJ1-1; D remains ambiguous. Germline V lookup: CDR1 KGHDR, CDR2 SFDVKD. Trimming took off 0 bases at V and 7 bases at J, with 8 bases between the two ends. CDR3 length: 13 residues. The CDR3 here is CATSDLGRNEAFF. The CDR3 DNA is TGTGCCACCAGTGATTTGGGCAGGAATGAAGCTTTCTTT.

The V and J genes are TRBV3-1 and TRBJ1-1, with TRBD1 matching over 8 bases. This CDR3 has 14 amino acids. V shed 5 bases, J shed 5 bases, and the junction held 7 bases outside the gene matches. Germline CDR1 and CDR2: LGHDT and YNNKEL (reference sequence). The CDR3 coding sequence is TGTGCCAGCAGCGCTCAGGGGGCGCAGACTGAAGCTTTCTTT. Its protein is CASSAQGAQTEAFF.

V is TRBV7-2 and J is TRBJ2-7, with D possibly being TRBD1 or TRBD2 (5 bases each). Germline CDR1 and CDR2: SGHTA and FQGNSA. V was pared by 6 bases and J by 5 bases, with 20 bases between. This CDR3 spans 15 amino acids. Here the CDR3 reads CASRGGQGKLHEQYF. DNA of the CDR3: TGTGCCAGCAGGGGCGGGCAGGGAAAATTGCACGAGCAGTACTTC.

The chain recombines TRBV29-1 with TRBJ2-3; 13 nucleotides align to TRBD2. The CDR3 has 14 residues. The germline gives CDR1 SQVTM, CDR2 ANQGSEA. V shed 4 bases and J 5 bases; nucleotides not matched to a gene: 3. The CDR3: CSVGTSGSGDTQYF. CDR3 nucleotide sequence: TGCAGCGTTGGGACTAGCGGGAGTGGAGATACGCAGTATTTT.

The rearrangement uses TRBV4-2 and TRBJ2-7; TRBD2 agrees at 12 bases. There are 18 residues in the CDR3. Germline CDR1 and CDR2: LGHNA and YNFKEQ. The junction had 10 bases not matched to a gene; V was cut back by 0 bases and J by 4 bases. CDR3 DNA sequence: TGTGCCAGCAGCCAAGACCTTGGAGCTAGCGGGAGGGTATACGAGCAGTACTTC. Amino acids: CASSQDLGASGRVYEQYF.

This chain joins TRBV28 and TRBJ2-7, with D tentatively TRBD2 (7 bases). The V end was cut by 6 bases, the J end by 6 bases, with 18 bases between. This CDR3 spans 14 amino acids. The germline CDR1 and CDR2 sequences are MDHEN and SYDVKM. CDR3 sequence reads: CASRKGGSSIEQYF. CDR3 nucleotide sequence: TGTGCCAGCAGGAAGGGGGGGTCCTCGATCGAGCAGTACTTC. Full variable domain (rest looked up from reference TRBV28 and TRBJ2-7): DVKVTQSSRYLVKRTGEKVFLECVQDMDHENMFWYRQDPGLGLRLIYFSYDVKMKEKGDIPEGYSVSREKKERFSLILESASTNQTSMYLCASRKGGSSIEQYFGPGTRLTVT.

This clonotype was seen a handful of times. The gene calls are TRBV12-3 or TRBV12-4 and TRBJ1-2; D is perhaps TRBD1 (5 bases). There are 13 residues in the CDR3. Trimming took off 7 bases at V and 4 bases at J, with 13 bases between the two ends. The CDR3 region is CASNSGGTYGYTF. In nucleotides, the CDR3 is TGTGCCAGCAACTCGGGGGGTACCTATGGCTACACCTTC.

V gene TRBV20-1 combines with J gene TRBJ2-7; D gene uncertain. The germline V gene encodes CDR1 DFQATT and CDR2 SNEGSKA (reference sequence). Trimming stripped 3 bases from V and 4 bases from J, with 13 bases between. The CDR3 sequence is 13 residues long. CDR3 in DNA: TGCAGTGCTAGTTTGAAGGGCAGGTACGAGCAGTACTTC. Translated: CSASLKGRYEQYF.